This is a list of T cell receptor beta chains from one sample in a study of response to subunit inactivated influenza vaccine. TCRdb re-called the RT-PCR reads through MiXCR, storing one row per CDR3 protein. The top ten hold approximately 11% of the sample, which has some 850,000 distinct CDR3 sequences, 15% to 20% seen once. The specimen was PBMCs from blood, collected 5 to 6 days after vaccination. The source of these receptors is a man aged 45-60 years who received an inactivated influenza vaccine. Both conserved end residues are part of each CDR3. The D gene is left open where the match is weak.

v_gene	j_gene	d_gene	CDR3aa
TRBV7-9	TRBJ2-7	-	CASSSPGLPQQYF
TRBV29-1	TRBJ2-2	-	CSVVWATGELFF
TRBV12-3/TRBV12-4	TRBJ1-2	TRBD1	CASKTGVFDGYTF
TRBV25-1	TRBJ2-1	-	CASSAGTWDEQFF
TRBV5-1	TRBJ2-3	-	CASSLVRGRDTQYF
TRBV7-2	TRBJ2-3	TRBD2	CASSTPSGSFTDTQYF
TRBV7-2	TRBJ2-1	TRBD2	CASSFTSGAYNEQFF
TRBV3-1	TRBJ1-5	-	CASSQNSFNQPQHF
TRBV7-9	TRBJ2-7	-	CASSLSVGPYEQYF
TRBV20-1	TRBJ2-2	-	CSASSTRNTGELFF
TRBV7-2	TRBJ2-3	-	CASSPTYTQYF
TRBV5-1	TRBJ2-1	-	CASSSGAGRSYNEQFF
TRBV12-3/TRBV12-4	TRBJ2-6	TRBD1	CASSSRQGRSGANVLTF
TRBV3-1	TRBJ2-7	TRBD2	CASSQEGTSYFEQYF
TRBV10-3	TRBJ2-7	-	CAISDLGQSYEQYF
TRBV10-3	TRBJ2-3	TRBD1	CAITTGGDTQYF
TRBV7-3	TRBJ2-3	-	CASSTGTHTDTQYF
TRBV4-2	TRBJ2-1	TRBD1	CASSQDRSVRGNEQFF
TRBV29-1	TRBJ2-3	TRBD2	CSVPPLGSGRDNTDTQYF
TRBV7-9	TRBJ2-5	-	CASTIPGRTQYF
TRBV20-1	TRBJ2-1	-	CSAPVRGRTDEQFF
TRBV12-3/TRBV12-4	TRBJ2-5	TRBD2	CASSPLAAQETQYF
TRBV11-1	TRBJ2-3	TRBD1	CASSSSLRGSSTDTQYF
TRBV20-1	TRBJ2-1	-	CSASGGNYNEQFF
TRBV5-1	TRBJ2-3	TRBD2	CASSPGASGGSDTQYF
TRBV20-1	TRBJ2-7	TRBD1	CSARGAQGSGEQYF
TRBV7-6	TRBJ2-3	TRBD2	CASSGLGSGVDTQYF
TRBV29-1	TRBJ1-2	-	CSVRQQANYGYTF
TRBV4-3	TRBJ1-5	-	CASSQAAGASNQPQHF
TRBV5-8	TRBJ2-5	-	CASSFPGHKETQYF
TRBV7-2	TRBJ2-3	TRBD2	CASSFPLAGGGTDTQYF
TRBV5-6	TRBJ1-4	-	CASSLSPTATNEKLFF
TRBV28	TRBJ2-3	TRBD1	CASSDDRGPDTQYF
TRBV5-5	TRBJ2-1	-	CASSLQGGGNEQFF
TRBV20-1	TRBJ2-4	-	CSATGGLLGKNIQYF
TRBV7-2	TRBJ1-5	-	CASSPGPPSNQPQHF
TRBV13	TRBJ2-7	-	CASSLKRSSSYEQYF
TRBV7-6	TRBJ1-5	TRBD1	CASSSPSGGEDNQPQHF
TRBV5-4	TRBJ2-7	-	CASSSGSHYEQYF
TRBV12-3/TRBV12-4	TRBJ1-6	TRBD1	CASSFAGGNSPLHF
TRBV4-1	TRBJ1-2	-	CASSQGIATSYGYTF
TRBV3-1	TRBJ1-1	-	CASSQVQNTEAFF
TRBV20-1	TRBJ1-4	-	CSASPGVATNEKLFF
TRBV20-1	TRBJ2-5	TRBD1	CSARPGQGAGETQYF
TRBV5-1	TRBJ2-1	TRBD1	CASSAGTAAQFF
TRBV12-3/TRBV12-4	TRBJ1-5	-	CASSLRHINQPQHF